The T cell receptor beta chain under discussion was sequenced for a study of T cell responses to AZD1222 COVID-19 vaccine. Findings and caveats of the study: The study reported that nearly half of spike-specific TCRs target unmutated variant regions. Regions 160-218 and 743-854 dominated among vaccine-associated CD4 TCRs spanning spike.

A note on this clone: Its antigen is currently unknown.

The protocol was immunoSEQ multiplex PCR, while the TCRdb copy is restricted to in-frame clones and leaves out a portion. The sample yields 95,000 to 110,000 clones, about 90% seen once. Deletions cut 6 bases from V and 6 bases from J, with 9 bases between. This CDR3 is 12 amino acids long. The germline V gene has CDR1 MDHEN and CDR2 SYDVKM. The sequence derives from an adult in good health. Source: peripheral blood, taken on day 0 of AZD1222 vaccination. This chain connects TRBV28 to TRBJ1-5; the D is unclear. The CDR3: CASSLSGQPQHF. The CDR3 coding sequence is TGTGCCAGCAGCTTGTCGGGTCAGCCCCAGCATTTT.